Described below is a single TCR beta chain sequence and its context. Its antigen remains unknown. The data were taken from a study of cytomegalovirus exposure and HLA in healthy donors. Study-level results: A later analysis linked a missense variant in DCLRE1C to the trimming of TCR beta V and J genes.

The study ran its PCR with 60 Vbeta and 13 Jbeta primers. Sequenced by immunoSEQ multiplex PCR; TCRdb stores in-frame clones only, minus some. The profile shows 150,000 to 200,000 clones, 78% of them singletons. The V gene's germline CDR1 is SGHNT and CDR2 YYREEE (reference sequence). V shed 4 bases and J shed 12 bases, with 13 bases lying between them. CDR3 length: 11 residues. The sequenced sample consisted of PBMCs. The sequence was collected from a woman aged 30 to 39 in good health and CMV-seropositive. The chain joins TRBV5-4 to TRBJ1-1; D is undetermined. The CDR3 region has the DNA TGTGCCAGCAGCGATACTACCTTGACTTTCTTT. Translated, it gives CASSDTTLTFF.